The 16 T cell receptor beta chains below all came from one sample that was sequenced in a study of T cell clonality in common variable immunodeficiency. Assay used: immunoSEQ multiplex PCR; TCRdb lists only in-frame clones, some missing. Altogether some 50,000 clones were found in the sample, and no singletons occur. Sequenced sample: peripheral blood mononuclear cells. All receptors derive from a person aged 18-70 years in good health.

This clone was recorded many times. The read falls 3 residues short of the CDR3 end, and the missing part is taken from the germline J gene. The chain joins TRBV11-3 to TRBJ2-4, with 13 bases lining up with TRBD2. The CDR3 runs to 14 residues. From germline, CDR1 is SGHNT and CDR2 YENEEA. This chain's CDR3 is CASSPGLAGALQYF. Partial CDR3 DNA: TGTGCCAGCAGCCCCGGACTAGCGGGAGCTCTT.

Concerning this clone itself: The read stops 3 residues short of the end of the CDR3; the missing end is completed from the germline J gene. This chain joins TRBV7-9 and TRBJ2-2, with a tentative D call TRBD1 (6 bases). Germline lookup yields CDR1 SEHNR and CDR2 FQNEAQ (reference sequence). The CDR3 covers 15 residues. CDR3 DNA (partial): TGTGCCAGCAGCTTAGCGTCGCAGGGGAATGAAAAG. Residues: CASSLASQGNEK. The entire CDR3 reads CASSLASQGNEKLFF.

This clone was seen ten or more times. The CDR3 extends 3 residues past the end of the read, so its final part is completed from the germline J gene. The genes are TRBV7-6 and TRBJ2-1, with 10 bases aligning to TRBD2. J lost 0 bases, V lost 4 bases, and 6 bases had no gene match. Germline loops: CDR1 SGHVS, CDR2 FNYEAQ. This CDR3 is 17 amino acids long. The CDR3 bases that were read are TGTGCCAGCAGCTGGTTAGCGGGAGGCAGCTCCTACAATGAG. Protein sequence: CASSWLAGGSSYNE. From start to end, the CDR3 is CASSWLAGGSSYNEQFF.

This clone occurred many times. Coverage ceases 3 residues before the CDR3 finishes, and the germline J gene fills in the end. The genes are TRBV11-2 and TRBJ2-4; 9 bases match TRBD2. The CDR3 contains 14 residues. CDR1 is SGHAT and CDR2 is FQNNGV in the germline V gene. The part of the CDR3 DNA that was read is TGTGCCAGCAGCTTAGATATAGCGGGGGAGATT. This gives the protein CASSLDIAGEI. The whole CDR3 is CASSLDIAGEIQYF.

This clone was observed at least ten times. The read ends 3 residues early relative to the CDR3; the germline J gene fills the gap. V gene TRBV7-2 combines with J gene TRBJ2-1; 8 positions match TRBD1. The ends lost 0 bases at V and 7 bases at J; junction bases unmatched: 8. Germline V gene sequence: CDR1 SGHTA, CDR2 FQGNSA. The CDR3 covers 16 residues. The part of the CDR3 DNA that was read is TGTGCCAGCAGCTTAGCCCCAGGGGGCATCGGTAATGAG. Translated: CASSLAPGGIGNE. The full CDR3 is CASSLAPGGIGNEQFF.

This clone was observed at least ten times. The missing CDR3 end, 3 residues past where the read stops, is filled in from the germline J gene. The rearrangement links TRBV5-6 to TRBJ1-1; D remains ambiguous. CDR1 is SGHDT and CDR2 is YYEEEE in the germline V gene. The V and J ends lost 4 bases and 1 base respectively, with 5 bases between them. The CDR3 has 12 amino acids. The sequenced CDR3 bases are TGTGCCAGCAGCCTCTCGAACACTGAA. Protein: CASSLSNTE. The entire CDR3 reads CASSLSNTEAFF.

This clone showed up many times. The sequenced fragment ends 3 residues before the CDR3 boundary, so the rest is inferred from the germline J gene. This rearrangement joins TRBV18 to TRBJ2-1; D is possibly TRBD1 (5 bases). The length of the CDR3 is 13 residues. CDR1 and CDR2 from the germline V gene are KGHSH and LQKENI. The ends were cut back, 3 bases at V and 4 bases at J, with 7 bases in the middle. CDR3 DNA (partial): TGTGCCAGCTCACCGGACATTTACAATGAG. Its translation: CASSPDIYNE. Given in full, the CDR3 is CASSPDIYNEQFF.

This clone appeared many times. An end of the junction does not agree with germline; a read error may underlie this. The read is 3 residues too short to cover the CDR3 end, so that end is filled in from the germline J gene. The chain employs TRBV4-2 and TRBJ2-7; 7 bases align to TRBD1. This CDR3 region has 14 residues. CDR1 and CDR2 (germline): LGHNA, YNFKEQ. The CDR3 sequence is CASSQLTGNNEQYF. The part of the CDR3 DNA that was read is TGCGCCAGCAGCCAGCTGACAGGGAACAACGAG.

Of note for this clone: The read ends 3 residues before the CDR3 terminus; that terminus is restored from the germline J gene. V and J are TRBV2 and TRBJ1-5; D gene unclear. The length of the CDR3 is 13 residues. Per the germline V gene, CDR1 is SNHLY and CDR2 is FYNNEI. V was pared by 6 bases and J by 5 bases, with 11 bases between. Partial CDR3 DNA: TGTGCCAGCAGGCGGACGGACTATCAGCCC. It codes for CASRRTDYQP. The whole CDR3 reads CASRRTDYQPQHF.

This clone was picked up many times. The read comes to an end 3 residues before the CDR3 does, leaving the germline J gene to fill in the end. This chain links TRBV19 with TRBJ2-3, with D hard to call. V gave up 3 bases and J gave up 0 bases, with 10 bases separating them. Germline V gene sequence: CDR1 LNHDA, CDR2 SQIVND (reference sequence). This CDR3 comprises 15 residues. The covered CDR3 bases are TGTGCCAGTAGTATGTGGGCAGCTAGCACAGATACG. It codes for CASSMWAASTDT. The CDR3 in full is CASSMWAASTDTQYF.

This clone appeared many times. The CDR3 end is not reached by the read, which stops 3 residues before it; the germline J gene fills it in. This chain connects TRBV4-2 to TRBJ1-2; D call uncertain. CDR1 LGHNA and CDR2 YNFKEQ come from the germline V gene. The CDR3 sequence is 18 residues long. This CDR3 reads CASSQDSSGRLAKNIYTF. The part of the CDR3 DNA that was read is TGTGCCAGCAGCCAAGACTCTAGCGGGCGGCTAGCCAAAAACATC.

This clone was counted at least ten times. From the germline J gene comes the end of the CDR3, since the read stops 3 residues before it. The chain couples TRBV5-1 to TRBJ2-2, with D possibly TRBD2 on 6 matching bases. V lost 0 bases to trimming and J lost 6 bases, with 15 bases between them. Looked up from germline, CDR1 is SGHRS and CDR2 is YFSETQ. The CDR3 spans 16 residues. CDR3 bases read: TGCGCCAGCAGCTTGGCCGGGACTTCCCCACCCGGGGAG. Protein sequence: CASSLAGTSPPGE. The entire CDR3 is CASSLAGTSPPGELFF.

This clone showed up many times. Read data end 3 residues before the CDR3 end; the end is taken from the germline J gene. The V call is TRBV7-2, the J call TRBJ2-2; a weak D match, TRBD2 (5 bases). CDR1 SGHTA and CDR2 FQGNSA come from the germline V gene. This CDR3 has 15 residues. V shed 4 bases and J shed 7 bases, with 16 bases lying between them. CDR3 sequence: CASSSFGPGLGELFF. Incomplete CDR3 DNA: TGTGCCAGCAGCTCTTTCGGGCCCGGACTCGGGGAG.

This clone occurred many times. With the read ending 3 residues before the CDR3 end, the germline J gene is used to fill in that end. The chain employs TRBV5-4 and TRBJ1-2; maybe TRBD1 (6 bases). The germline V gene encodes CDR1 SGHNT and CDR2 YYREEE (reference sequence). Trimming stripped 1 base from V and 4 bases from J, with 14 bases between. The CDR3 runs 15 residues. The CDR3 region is CASSLNRGGAYGYTF. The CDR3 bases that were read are TGTGCCAGCAGCTTGAATCGTGGGGGCGCCTATGGC. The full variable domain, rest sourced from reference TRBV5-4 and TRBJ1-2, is ETGVTQSPTHLIKTRGQQVTLRCSSQSGHNTVSWYQQALGQGPQFIFQYYREEENGRGNFPPRFSGLQFPNYSSELNVNALELDDSALYLCASSLNRGGAYGYTFGSGTRLTVV.

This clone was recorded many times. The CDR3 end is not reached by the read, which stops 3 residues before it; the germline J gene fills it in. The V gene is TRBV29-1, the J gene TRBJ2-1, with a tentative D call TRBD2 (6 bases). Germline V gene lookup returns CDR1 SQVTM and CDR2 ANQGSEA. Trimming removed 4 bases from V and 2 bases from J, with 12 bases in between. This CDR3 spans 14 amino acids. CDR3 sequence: CSVVFSGAYNEQFF. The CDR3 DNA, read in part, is TGCAGCGTTGTGTTCTCGGGGGCCTACAATGAG.

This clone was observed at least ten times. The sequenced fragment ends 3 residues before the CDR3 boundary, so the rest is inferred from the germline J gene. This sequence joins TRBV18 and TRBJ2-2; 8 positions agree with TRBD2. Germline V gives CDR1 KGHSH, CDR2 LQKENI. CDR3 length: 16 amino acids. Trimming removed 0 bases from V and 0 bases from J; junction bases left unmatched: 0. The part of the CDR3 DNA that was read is TGTGCCAGCTCACCACCGGGACTAGCGAACACCGGGGAG. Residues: CASSPPGLANTGE. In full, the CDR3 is CASSPPGLANTGELFF.